This record looks at one TCR beta chain sequence and its context. There are many counts of this clonotype. Its binding antigen is unknown. No base quality information exists; no much larger clone differs at one position. The lymph node samples were taken from the axillary draining lymph nodes of breast cancer patients. This sample was taken from a study of breast tumors, draining lymph nodes, adjacent tissues (dated by TCRdb to the mid-2010s). A note on the overall study: The study compared TCR beta repertoires across tumor, adjacent nontumor tissue and axillary lymph nodes from breast cancer patients. The study aimed to assess the relationships and possible T-cell exchange between tumor, surrounding tissue and draining lymph node repertoires in human breast cancer.

TCRdb shows the sequencer as Illumina HiSeq 2000. TCR beta chain libraries were generated by multiplex PCR amplification. The amplified TCR beta chain products were analyzed by high-throughput sequencing. The public reads were quality trimmed at Q25 with fastp and then assembled into clones with MiXCR by TCRdb, keeping productive beta chains. Identical CDR3 proteins give one entry, which carries the most common genes and DNA. Present in this sample are about 140,000 distinct CDR3 sequences, less than 35% of which were seen just once. The top ten hold 2.3% of the sample. Trimming removed 5 bases from V and 0 bases from J; the gene matches leave 9 bases unexplained. Counted from cysteine to phenylalanine, this CDR3 has 16 amino acids. Only the CDR3 portion is preserved as DNA: 48 bases, with reading frame beginning at the first base. CDR1 SGHVS and CDR2 FQNEAQ were looked up in the germline V gene. The investigation overall reported the following: Tumor T-cell repertoires showed less diversity than lymph node repertoires and more diversity than nontumor tissue repertoires, and tumor T-cell repertoires showed preferential V and J gene usage. The data were considered consistent with the idea that most tumor T cells come from the lymph node and then expand in tumor tissue. The conclusion that tumor T cells originate in lymph nodes was presented as consistent with a hypothesis rather than as directly demonstrated. In luminal-like breast cancer, tumor and nontumor tissue repertoires resembled each other significantly more than in basal-like breast cancer.

The receptor was isolated from a female donor with breast cancer. Some clones in this sample may be carry-over from other donors' samples. The source material was axillary lymph node tissue. This chain is built from TRBV7-8 and TRBJ2-7, with TRBD1 identical over 8 junction bases. The sequence in DNA is TGTGCCAGCAGCCCAACCGGGACAGGCGTCTCCTACGAGCAGTACTTC. Translation gives CASSPTGTGVSYEQYF.